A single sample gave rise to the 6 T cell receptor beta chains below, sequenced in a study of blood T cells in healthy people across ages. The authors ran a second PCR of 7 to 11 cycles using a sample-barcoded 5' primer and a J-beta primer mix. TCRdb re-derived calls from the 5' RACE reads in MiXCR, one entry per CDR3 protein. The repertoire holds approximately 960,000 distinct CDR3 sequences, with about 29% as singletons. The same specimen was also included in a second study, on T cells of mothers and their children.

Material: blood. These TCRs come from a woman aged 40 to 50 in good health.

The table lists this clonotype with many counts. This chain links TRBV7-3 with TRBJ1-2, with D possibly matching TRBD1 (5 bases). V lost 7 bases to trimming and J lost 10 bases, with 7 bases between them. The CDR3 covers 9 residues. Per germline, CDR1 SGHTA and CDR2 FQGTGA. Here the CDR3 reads CASTGLYTF. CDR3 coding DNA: TGTGCCAGCACAGGGCTCTACACCTTC.

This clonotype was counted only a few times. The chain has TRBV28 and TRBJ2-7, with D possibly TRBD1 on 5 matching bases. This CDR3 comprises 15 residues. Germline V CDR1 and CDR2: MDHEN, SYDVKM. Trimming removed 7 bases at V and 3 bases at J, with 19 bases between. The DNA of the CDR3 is TGTGCCAGCATACCGACGGAGACAGAAAACTACGAGCAGTACTTC. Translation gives CASIPTETENYEQYF.

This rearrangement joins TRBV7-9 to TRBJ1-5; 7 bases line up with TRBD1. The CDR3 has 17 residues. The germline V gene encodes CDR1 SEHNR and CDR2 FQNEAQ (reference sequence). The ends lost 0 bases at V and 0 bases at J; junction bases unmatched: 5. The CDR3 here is CASSLAGGPYSNQPQHF. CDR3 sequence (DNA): TGTGCCAGCAGCTTAGCAGGGGGCCCATATAGCAATCAGCCCCAGCATTTT.

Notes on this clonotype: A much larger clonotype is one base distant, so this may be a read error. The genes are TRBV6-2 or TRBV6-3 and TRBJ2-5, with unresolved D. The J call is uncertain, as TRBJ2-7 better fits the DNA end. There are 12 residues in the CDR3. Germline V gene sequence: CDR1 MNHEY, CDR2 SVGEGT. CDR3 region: CASNYSIHEQYF. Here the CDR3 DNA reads TGTGCCAGCAATTACTCGATCCACGAGCAGTACTTC.

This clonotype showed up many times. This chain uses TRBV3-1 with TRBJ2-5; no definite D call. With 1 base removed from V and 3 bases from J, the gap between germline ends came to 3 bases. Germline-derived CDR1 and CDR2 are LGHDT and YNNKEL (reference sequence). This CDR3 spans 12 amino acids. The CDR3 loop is CASSQGEETQYF. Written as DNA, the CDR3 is TGTGCCAGCAGCCAAGGGGAAGAGACCCAGTACTTC.

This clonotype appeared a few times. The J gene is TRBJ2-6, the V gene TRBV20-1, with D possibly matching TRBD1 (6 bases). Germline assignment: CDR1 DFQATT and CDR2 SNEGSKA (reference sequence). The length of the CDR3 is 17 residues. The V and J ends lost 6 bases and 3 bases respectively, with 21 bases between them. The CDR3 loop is CSARDIGAWVGANVLTF. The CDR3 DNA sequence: TGCAGTGCACGGGACATAGGTGCATGGGTTGGGGCCAACGTCCTGACTTTC.